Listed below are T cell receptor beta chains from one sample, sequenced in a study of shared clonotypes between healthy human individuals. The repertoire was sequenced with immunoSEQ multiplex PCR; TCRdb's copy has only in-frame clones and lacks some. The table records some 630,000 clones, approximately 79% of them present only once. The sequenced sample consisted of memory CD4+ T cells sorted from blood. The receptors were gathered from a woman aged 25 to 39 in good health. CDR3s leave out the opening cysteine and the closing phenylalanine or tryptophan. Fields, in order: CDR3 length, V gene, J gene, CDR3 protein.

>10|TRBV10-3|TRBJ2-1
AISAGYNEQF
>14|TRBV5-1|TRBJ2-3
ASRLIAGGSTDTQY
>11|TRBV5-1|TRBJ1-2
ASRKQGDYGYT
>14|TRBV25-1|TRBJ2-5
ASSLTRQTPQETQY
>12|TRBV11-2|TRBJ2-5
ASSASGWLETQY
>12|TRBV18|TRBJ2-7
ASSPPVGNYEQY
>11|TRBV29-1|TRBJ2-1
SVEEGALGEQF
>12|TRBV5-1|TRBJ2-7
ASSPTQGPYEQY
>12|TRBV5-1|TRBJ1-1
ASSFGAQRTEAF
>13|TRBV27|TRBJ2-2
ASSLQGQVAGELF
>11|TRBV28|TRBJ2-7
AITGTVGYEQY
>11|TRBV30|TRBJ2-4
AWSNRGTNIQY
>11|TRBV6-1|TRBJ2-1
ASSDETYNEQF
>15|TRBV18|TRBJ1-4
ASSPPRAETLNEKLF
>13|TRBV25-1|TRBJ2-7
ASSVLGTKENEQY
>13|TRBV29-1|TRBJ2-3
SVGPLSGVGDTQY
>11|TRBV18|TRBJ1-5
ASSYREDQPQH
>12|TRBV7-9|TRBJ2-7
ASSFQGGGYEQY
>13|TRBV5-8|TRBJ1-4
ASSLGTGNNEKLF
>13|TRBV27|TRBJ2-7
ASSYGTGLSYEQY
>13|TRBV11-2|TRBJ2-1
ASILLRGGNNEQF
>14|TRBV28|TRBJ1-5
ASSPLGQGSNQPQH
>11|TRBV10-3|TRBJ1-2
AITPADRVGYT
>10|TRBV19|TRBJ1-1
ASSINVLGAF
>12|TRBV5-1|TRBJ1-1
ASSLKTSNTEAF
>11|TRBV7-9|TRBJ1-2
ASSLEGNYGYT
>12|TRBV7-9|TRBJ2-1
ASSPGQFYNEQF
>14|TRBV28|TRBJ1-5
ASSLGGHPHHQPQH
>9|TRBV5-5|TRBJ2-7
ASSSYYEQY
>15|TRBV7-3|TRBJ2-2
ASSYIPLGANTGELF
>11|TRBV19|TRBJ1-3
ASIGFSGNTIY
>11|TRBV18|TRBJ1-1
ASSRTDNTEAF
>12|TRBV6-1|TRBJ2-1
ASSDGDPVDEQF
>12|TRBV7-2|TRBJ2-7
ASSFQSAQREQY
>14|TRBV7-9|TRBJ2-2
ASSTGQGRNTGELF
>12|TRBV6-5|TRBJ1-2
ASNPNRGNYGYT
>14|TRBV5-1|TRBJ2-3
ASSLGLAGTTDTQY
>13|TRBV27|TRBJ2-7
ASRARGVNGYEQY
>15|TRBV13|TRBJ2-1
ASSLRLAGGPRNEQF
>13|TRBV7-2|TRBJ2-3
ASSLAWGSTDTQY
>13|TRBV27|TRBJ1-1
ASSGTTGGEGEAF
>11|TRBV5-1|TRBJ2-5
ASSGGIQETQY
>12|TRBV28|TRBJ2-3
ASMSSGSRDTQY
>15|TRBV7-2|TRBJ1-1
ASSLGQGGRRNTEAF
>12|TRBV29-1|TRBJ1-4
SVDPDRICEKLF